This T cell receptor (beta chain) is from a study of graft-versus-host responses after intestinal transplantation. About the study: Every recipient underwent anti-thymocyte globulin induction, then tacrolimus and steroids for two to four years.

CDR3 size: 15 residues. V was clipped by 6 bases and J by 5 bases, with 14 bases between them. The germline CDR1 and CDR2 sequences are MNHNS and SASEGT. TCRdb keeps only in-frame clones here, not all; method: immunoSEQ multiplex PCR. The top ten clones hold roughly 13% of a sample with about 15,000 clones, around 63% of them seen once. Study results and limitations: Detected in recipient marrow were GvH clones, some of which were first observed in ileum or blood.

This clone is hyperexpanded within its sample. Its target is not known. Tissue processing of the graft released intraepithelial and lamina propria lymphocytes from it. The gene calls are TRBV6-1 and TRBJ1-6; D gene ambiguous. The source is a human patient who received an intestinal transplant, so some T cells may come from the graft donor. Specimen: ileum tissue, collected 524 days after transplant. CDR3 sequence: CASRDGLRHNSPLHF. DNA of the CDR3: TGTGCCAGCAGAGACGGACTGCGTCATAATTCACCCCTCCACTTT.